This TCR beta chain was sequenced for a study of T-cell memory formation after mild COVID-19. TCRdb processed the 5' RACE reads anew with MiXCR; each CDR3 protein has one entry. Among tens of thousands of distinct CDR3 sequences, more than 13% were seen once, and the ten largest hold roughly two fifths. This clonotype has a count of ten or more. Its specificity is not known. The CDR3 is 14 amino acids. CDR1 and CDR2 from the germline V gene are SGHAT and FQNNGV. Trimming took off 1 base at V and 5 bases at J, with 9 bases between the two ends. Overall study findings and caveats: That cross-reactive memory joined was suggested by some responding clones appearing in pre-infection memory. Among clones contracting day 15 to 85, CD4/CD8 was balanced, whereas later expanders leaned CD4+.

The source material was PBMCs or a T cell subset sorted from them (not recorded which). The V and J genes are TRBV11-2 and TRBJ2-1; no definite D call. The TCR was taken from a man between 18 and 35 years old who had mild COVID-19 (a few samples of this study predate the infection). Cell type and time point are not known. The CDR3 sequence: CASSLVIDHNEQFF. The CDR3 nucleotides are TGTGCCAGCAGCTTAGTAATCGACCACAATGAGCAGTTCTTC.